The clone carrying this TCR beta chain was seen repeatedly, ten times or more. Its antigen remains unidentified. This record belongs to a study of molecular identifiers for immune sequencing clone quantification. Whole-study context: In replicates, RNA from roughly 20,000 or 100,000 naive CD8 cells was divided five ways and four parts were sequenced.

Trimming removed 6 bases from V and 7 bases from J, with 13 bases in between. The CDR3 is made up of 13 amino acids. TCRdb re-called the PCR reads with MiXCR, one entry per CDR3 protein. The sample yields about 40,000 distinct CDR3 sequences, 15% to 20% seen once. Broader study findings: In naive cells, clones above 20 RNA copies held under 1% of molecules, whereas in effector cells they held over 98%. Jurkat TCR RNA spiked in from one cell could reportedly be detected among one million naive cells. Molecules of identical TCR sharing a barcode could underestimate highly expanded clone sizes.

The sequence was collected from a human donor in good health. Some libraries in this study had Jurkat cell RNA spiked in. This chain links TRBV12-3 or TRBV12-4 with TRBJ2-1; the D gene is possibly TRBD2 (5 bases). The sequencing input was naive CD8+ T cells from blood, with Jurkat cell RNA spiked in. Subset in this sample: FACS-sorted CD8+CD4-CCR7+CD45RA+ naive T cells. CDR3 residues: CASSRVGGNEQFF. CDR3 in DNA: TGTGCCAGCAGCCGAGTCGGAGGTAATGAGCAGTTCTTC.